Following are 20 T cell receptor beta chains from one sample sequenced in a study of PD-L1 blockade in urothelial cancer. Method: immunoSEQ multiplex PCR; TCRdb's copy keeps in-frame clones and lacks some. This sample has around 100,000 clones, with around 93% found just once. Noted time point: peripheral blood 6 weeks after treatment start. Source: PBMCs, taken around atezolizumab (anti-PD-L1) treatment. Source of these receptors: a man between 60 and 75 years old with urothelial cancer.

The chain joins TRBV6-5 to TRBJ1-6, with a possible D match to TRBD1 (6 bases). This CDR3 is built from 14 residues. V gave up 6 bases and J gave up 6 bases, with 12 bases separating them. CDR1 and CDR2 (germline): MNHEY, SVGAGI. The CDR3 protein is CASSRTGTNSPLHF. CDR3 coding DNA: TGTGCCAGCAGCCGAACAGGGACTAATTCACCCCTCCACTTT.

The V and J genes are TRBV15 and TRBJ1-2, with 9 bases that match TRBD1. The junction had 12 bases not matched to a gene; V was cut back by 0 bases and J by 7 bases. Germline V gene sequence: CDR1 LNHNV, CDR2 YYDKDF (reference sequence). The CDR3 is 17 amino acids. The CDR3 nucleotides read TGTGCCACCAGCAGAGATCAAGGCCTTACGACAGGGGGTGGCTACACCTTC. As protein: CATSRDQGLTTGGGYTF.

About this clone: At one end, the junction sequence differs from germline, possibly due to a read error. The CDR3 DNA is TGTGCCTGGAGTTTGTTTAACGGGACAGGGGAAGGGTTC. It specifies CAWSLFNGTGEGF. This chain uses TRBV30 with TRBJ2-7, with 10 bases matching TRBD1. CDR1 is GTSNPN, CDR2 SVGIG, per germline (reference sequence). The CDR3 loop spans 13 amino acids.

This chain connects TRBV29-1 to TRBJ1-3; tentatively, D is TRBD1 (6 bases). The CDR3 covers 12 residues. Trimming removed 3 bases from V and 3 bases from J, with 6 bases in between. Per germline, CDR1 SQVTM and CDR2 ANQGSEA. CDR3 protein: CSVDRGGNTIYF. CDR3 in DNA: TGCAGCGTTGACAGGGGTGGAAACACCATATATTTT.

Remarks on this clone: This CDR3 is also generated by other DNA sequences in the sample. Here the CDR3 DNA reads TGTGCCAGCAGCCTCTCCTACGAGCAGTACTTC. This codes for CASSLSYEQYF. The genes are TRBV7-2 and TRBJ2-7; D remains unclear. Germline-derived CDR1 and CDR2 are SGHTA and FQGNSA. The CDR3 extends over 11 amino acids. With 5 bases removed from V and 0 bases from J, the gap between germline ends came to 2 bases.

The chain combines TRBV29-1 with TRBJ2-1, with TRBD2 identical over 8 bases. Trimming took 6 bases from V and 7 from J; bases not matched to a gene: 20. Germline CDR1 SQVTM, CDR2 ANQGSEA. The CDR3 loop spans 17 amino acids. The CDR3 reads CSVGPSASSGSVNEQFF. CDR3 in DNA: TGCAGCGTGGGCCCCTCCGCTTCCAGCGGGAGCGTGAATGAGCAGTTCTTC.

This rearrangement joins TRBV7-8 to TRBJ2-7, with D possibly matching TRBD2 (5 bases). Germline values: CDR1 SGHVS, CDR2 FQNEAQ. With 4 bases removed from V and 5 bases from J, the gap between germline ends came to 12 bases. This CDR3 contains 13 residues. For the CDR3, the DNA is TGTGCCAGCAGCTCGAGGGCTCGCCACGAGCAGTACTTC. Amino acids: CASSSRARHEQYF.

For the CDR3, the DNA is TGTGCCTGGAGTGTAGGCGGGTCCAGCACTGAGCAGTTCTTC. Its translation: CAWSVGGSSTEQFF. The chain couples TRBV30 to TRBJ2-1, with D possibly being TRBD2 (5 bases). V gave up 0 bases and J gave up 9 bases, with 15 bases separating them. CDR1 is GTSNPN, CDR2 SVGIG, per germline (reference sequence). There are 14 residues in the CDR3.

CDR3 sequence reads: CAIQIAGGRTNTGELFF. CDR3 nucleotide sequence: TGTGCCATCCAAATAGCGGGAGGCCGAACGAACACCGGGGAGCTGTTTTTT. The chain links TRBV7-2 to TRBJ2-2, with 10 bases fitting TRBD2. Germline values: CDR1 SGHTA, CDR2 FQGNSA. V dropped 10 bases and J dropped 0; count of bases not matched to a gene: 11. This CDR3 is built from 17 residues. Using reference TRBV7-2 and TRBJ2-2 for the parts outside the CDR3, the full variable domain is GAGVSQSPSNKVTEKGKDVELRCDPISGHTALYWYRQSLGQGLEFLIYFQGNSAPDKSGLPSDRFSAERTGGSVSTLTIQRTQQEDSAVYLCAIQIAGGRTNTGELFFGEGSRLTVL.

The chain has TRBV5-4 and TRBJ2-7; 10 bases map to TRBD2. J lost 7 bases, V lost 1 base, and 5 bases had no gene match. Per germline, CDR1 SGHNT and CDR2 YYREEE (reference sequence). The CDR3 has 14 residues. The DNA for the CDR3 is TGTGCCAGCAGCTTGAGCGGGGGGGCCCGGGAGCAGTACTTC. Translated: CASSLSGGAREQYF.

The V call is TRBV10-3, the J call TRBJ1-3; possible D gene TRBD1, 5 bases. Germline V gene lookup returns CDR1 ENHRY and CDR2 SYGVKD. CDR3 length equals 14 residues. V lost 3 bases and J lost 4, with 10 bases in between. The CDR3 region has the DNA TGTGCCATCAGTGATGGCAGGGTGGGAAACACCATATATTTT. Amino acids: CAISDGRVGNTIYF.

The genes are TRBV7-2 and TRBJ2-4, with D possibly matching TRBD2 (6 bases). The germline V gene encodes CDR1 SGHTA and CDR2 FQGNSA. CDR3 length equals 14 residues. V was trimmed by 5 bases and J by 7 bases, leaving 15 bases between them. As DNA, the CDR3 is TGTGCCAGCAGCCAGCGGCGGGGCCTCAACATTCAGTACTTC. Translating gives CASSQRRGLNIQYF.

This chain connects TRBV4-3 to TRBJ2-1; possible D gene TRBD1, 6 bases. V was trimmed by 0 bases and J by 0 bases, leaving 15 bases between them. The V gene's germline CDR1 is LGHNA and CDR2 YSLEER. The CDR3 extends over 18 amino acids. CDR3 sequence: CASSQDTFRDNSYNEQFF. The CDR3 bases are TGCGCCAGCAGCCAAGATACGTTTCGGGACAACTCCTACAATGAGCAGTTCTTC.

The chain combines TRBV10-2 with TRBJ2-1; 7 bases line up with TRBD1. This CDR3 comprises 12 residues. Germline V gene sequence: CDR1 WSHSY, CDR2 SAAADI. V gave up 7 bases and J gave up 4 bases; unmatched junction bases: 1. In DNA, the CDR3 is TGCGCCAGCAAGGGACAGTACAATGAGCAGTTCTTC. Translating gives CASKGQYNEQFF.

This rearrangement joins TRBV5-1 to TRBJ2-7, with 11 bases aligning to TRBD1. This CDR3 is 17 amino acids long. Germline values: CDR1 SGHRS, CDR2 YFSETQ. Trimming at V came to 0 bases and at J to 4 bases, leaving 9 bases not matched to a gene. The CDR3 spells CASSLVPPGQGGYEQYF. The CDR3 DNA reads TGCGCCAGCAGCTTGGTTCCTCCGGGACAGGGGGGTTACGAGCAGTACTTC.

This sequence joins TRBV19 and TRBJ2-5; the match to TRBD1 covers 7 bases. CDR1 LNHDA and CDR2 SQIVND come from the germline V gene (reference sequence). The length of the CDR3 is 14 residues. J lost 5 bases, V lost 3 bases, and 6 bases had no gene match. The CDR3 nucleotides read TGTGCCAGTAGTATTGAGGGGGCGCGGGAGACCCAGTACTTC. This gives the protein CASSIEGARETQYF.

J is TRBJ2-1 and V is TRBV27; 10 nucleotides line up with TRBD2. Per germline, CDR1 MNHEY and CDR2 SMNVEV (reference sequence). CDR3 size: 14 residues. V lost 6 bases, J lost 6 bases, and 5 bases stayed unmatched. CDR3 DNA sequence: TGTGCCAGCAGCCCTGCTAGCGGGGGCAATGAGCAGTTCTTC. This encodes CASSPASGGNEQFF.

This rearrangement joins TRBV28 to TRBJ1-5; 7 bases agree with TRBD1. In germline, CDR1 is MDHEN, CDR2 SYDVKM. The length of the CDR3 is 17 residues. The junction had 13 bases not matched to a gene; V was cut back by 5 bases and J by 3 bases. CDR3 in DNA: TGTGCCAGCAGTCCCCCCCAGGGGGGACTGATCAATCAGCCCCAGCATTTT. Residues: CASSPPQGGLINQPQHF.

V usage is TRBV30 and J usage is TRBJ1-2; TRBD1 aligns across 7 bases. Per germline, CDR1 GTSNPN and CDR2 SVGIG (reference sequence). The V segment lost 2 bases and the J segment 3 bases; nucleotides outside the gene matches: 9. The length of the CDR3 is 15 residues. In DNA, the CDR3 is TGTGCCTGGAGTCCCCCGGGACAGCCTGACTATGGCTACACCTTC. It specifies CAWSPPGQPDYGYTF.

In its sample, this clone was seen once. This chain links TRBV28 with TRBJ2-2; the match to TRBD1 covers 10 bases. Germline V gives CDR1 MDHEN, CDR2 SYDVKM. The V and J ends lost 6 bases and 6 bases, in that order; junction bases with no gene match: 10. The CDR3 has 16 residues. The CDR3 here is CASRIPGQGLSGELFF. CDR3 sequence (DNA): TGTGCCAGCAGGATTCCGGGACAGGGGCTCTCCGGGGAGCTGTTTTTT.